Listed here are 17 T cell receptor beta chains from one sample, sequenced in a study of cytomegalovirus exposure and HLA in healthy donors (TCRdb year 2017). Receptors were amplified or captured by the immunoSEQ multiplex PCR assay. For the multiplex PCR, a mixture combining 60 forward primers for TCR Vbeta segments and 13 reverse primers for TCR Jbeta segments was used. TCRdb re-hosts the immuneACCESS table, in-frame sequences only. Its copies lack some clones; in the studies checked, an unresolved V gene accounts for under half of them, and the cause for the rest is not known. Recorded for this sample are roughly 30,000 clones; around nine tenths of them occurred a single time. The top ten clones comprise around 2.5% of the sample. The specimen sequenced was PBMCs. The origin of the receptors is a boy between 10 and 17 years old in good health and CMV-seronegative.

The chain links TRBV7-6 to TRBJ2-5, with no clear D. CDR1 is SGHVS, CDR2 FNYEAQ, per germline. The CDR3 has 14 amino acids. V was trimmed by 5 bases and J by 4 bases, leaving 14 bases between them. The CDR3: CASSEAMGRETQYF. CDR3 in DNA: TGTGCCAGCAGCGAAGCCATGGGCCGAGAGACCCAGTACTTC.

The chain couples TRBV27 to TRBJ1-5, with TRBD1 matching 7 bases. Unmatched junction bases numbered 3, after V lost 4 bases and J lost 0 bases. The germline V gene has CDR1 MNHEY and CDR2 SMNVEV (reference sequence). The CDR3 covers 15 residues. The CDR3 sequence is CASSSGQVSNQPQHF. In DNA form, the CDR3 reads TGTGCCAGCAGTTCAGGACAGGTTAGCAATCAGCCCCAGCATTTT.

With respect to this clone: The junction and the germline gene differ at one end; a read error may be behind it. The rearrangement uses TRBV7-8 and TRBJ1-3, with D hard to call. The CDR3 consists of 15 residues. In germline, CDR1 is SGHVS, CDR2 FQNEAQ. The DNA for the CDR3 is TGTGCCAGCAGCGTAGCGGGAGGGACTGGAAACACCATATATTTT. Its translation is CASSVAGGTGNTIYF.

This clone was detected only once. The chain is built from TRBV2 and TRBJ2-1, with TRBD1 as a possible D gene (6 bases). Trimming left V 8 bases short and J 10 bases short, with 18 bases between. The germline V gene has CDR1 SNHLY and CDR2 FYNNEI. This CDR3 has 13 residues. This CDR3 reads CASEFTGQGEQFF. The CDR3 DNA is TGTGCCAGCGAATTCACAGGGCAGGGGGAGCAGTTCTTC.

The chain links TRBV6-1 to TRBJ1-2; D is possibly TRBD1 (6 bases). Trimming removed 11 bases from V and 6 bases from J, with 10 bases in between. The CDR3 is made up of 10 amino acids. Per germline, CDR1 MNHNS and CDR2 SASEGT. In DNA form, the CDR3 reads TGTGCCTCCACAGGGAATGGCTACACCTTC. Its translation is CASTGNGYTF.

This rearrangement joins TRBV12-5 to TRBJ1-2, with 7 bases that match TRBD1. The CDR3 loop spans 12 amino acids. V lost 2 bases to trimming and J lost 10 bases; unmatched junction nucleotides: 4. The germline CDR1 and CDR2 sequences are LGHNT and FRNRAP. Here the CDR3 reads CASGLPGQPYTF. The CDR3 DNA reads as TGTGCTAGTGGTTTGCCGGGACAGCCCTACACCTTC.

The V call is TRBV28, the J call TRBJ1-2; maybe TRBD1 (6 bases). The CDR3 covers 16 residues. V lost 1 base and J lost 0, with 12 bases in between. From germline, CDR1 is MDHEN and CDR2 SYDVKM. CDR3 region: CASSLLSGGPNYGYTF. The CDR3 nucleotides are TGTGCCAGCAGTTTATTATCGGGGGGCCCTAACTATGGCTACACCTTC.

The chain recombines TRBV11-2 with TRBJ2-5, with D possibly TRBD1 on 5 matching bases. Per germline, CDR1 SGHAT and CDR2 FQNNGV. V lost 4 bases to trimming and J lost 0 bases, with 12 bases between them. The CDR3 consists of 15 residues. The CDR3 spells CASSSTQGHQETQYF. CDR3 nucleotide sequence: TGTGCCAGCAGCTCCACTCAGGGTCACCAAGAGACCCAGTACTTC.

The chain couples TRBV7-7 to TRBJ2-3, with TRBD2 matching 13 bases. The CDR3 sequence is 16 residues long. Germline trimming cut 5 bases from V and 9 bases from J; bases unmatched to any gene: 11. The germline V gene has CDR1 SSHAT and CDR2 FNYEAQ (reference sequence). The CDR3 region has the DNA TGTGCCAGCAGCCAAGGACTAGCGGGGGCCCAGGAAACGCAGTATTTT. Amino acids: CASSQGLAGAQETQYF.

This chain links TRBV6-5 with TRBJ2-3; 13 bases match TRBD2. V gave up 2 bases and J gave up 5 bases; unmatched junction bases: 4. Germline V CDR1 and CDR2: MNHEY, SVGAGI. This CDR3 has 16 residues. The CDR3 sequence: CASSYTSGGVVDTQYF. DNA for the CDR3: TGTGCCAGCAGTTACACTAGCGGGGGGGTTGTAGATACGCAGTATTTT.

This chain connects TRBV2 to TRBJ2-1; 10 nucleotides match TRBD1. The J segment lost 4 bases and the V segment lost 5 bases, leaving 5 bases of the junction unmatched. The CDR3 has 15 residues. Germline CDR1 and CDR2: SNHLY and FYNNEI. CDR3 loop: CASSSTGGIYNEQFF. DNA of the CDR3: TGTGCCAGCAGTTCGACAGGGGGCATTTACAATGAGCAGTTCTTC. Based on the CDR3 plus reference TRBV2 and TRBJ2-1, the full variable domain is EPEVTQTPSHQVTQMGQEVILRCVPISNHLYFYWYRQILGQKVEFLVSFYNNEISEKSEIFDDQFSVERPDGSNFTLKIRSTKLEDSAMYFCASSSTGGIYNEQFFGPGTRLTVL.

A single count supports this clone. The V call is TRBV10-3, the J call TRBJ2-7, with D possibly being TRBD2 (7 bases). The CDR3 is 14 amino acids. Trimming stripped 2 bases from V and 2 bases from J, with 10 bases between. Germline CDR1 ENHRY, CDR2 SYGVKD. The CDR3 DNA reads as TGTGCCATCAGTGAGGGGGGGGGCGCCTACGAGCAGTACTTC. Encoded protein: CAISEGGGAYEQYF.

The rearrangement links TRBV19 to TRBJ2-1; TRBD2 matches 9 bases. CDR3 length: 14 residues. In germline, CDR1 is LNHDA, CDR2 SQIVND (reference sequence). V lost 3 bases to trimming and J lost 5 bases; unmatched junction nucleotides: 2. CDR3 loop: CASSMSSGNNEQFF. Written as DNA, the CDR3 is TGTGCCAGTAGTATGTCTAGCGGGAACAATGAGCAGTTCTTC.

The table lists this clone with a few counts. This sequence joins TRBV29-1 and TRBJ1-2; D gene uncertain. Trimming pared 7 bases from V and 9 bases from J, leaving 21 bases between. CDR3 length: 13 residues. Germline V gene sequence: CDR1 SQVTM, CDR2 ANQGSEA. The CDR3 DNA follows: TGCAGCGCCCACATAAACGACGACACGTGCTACACCTTC. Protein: CSAHINDDTCYTF.

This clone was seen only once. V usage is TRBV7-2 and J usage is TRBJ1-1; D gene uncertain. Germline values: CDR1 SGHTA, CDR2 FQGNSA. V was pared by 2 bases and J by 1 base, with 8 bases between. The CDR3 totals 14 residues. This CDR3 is CASSLPLRNTEAFF. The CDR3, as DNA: TGTGCCAGCAGCTTACCCCTGAGGAACACTGAAGCTTTCTTT.

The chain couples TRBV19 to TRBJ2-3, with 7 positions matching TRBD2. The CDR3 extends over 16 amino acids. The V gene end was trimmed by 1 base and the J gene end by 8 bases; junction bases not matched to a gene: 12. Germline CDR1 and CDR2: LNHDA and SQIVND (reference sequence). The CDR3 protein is CASSIGPAGRGVTQYF. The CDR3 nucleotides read TGTGCCAGTAGTATAGGGCCAGCGGGGCGTGGGGTTACGCAGTATTTT.

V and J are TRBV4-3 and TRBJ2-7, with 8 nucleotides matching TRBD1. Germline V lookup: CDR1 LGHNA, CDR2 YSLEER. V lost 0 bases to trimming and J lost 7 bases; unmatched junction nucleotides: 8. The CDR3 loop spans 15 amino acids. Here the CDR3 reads CASSQDWQGAFEQYF. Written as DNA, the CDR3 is TGCGCCAGCAGCCAAGATTGGCAGGGGGCCTTTGAGCAGTACTTC.